The 2 T cell receptor beta chains below were found in one sample sequenced in a study of identifying expanded T cells in peripheral blood. Here immunoSEQ multiplex PCR was the method, and the copy in TCRdb shows in-frame clones only, minus some. The sample lists about 81,000 clones; around 83% were seen once. The sample consisted of blood. These TCRs come from a person between 18 and 70 years old in good health.

The chain employs TRBV5-5 and TRBJ2-1, with 7 bases that match TRBD1. This CDR3 spans 13 amino acids. Germline V gives CDR1 SGHKS, CDR2 YYEKEE (reference sequence). Trimming at V came to 4 bases and at J to 5 bases, leaving 3 bases not matched to a gene. The CDR3 here is CASSRDSHNEQFF. The CDR3 DNA follows: TGTGCCAGCAGCCGGGACAGCCACAATGAGCAGTTCTTC.

This clone was seen a few times. The chain uses TRBV19 and TRBJ2-6; unclear D gene. V was shortened by 5 bases and J by 4 bases, with 15 bases between the two germline ends. The CDR3 is 16 residues long. Germline V gene sequence: CDR1 LNHDA, CDR2 SQIVND (reference sequence). The CDR3 region is CASSSLNSRGANVLTF. CDR3 DNA sequence: TGTGCCAGTAGTTCACTCAATTCGAGGGGGGCCAACGTCCTGACTTTC.